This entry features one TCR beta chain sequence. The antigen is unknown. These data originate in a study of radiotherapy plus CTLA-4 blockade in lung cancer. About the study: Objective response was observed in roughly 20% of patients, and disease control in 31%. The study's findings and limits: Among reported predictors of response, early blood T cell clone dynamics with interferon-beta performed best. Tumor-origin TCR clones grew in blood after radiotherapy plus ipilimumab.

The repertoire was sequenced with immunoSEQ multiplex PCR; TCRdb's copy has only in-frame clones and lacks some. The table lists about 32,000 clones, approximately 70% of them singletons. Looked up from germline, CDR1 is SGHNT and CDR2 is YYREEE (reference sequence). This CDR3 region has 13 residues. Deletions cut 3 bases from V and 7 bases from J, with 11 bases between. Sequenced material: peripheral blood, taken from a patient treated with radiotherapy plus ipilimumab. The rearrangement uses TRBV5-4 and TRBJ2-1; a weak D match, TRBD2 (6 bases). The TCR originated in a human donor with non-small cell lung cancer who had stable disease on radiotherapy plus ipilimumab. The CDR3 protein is CASSSLASNEQFF. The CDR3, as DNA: TGTGCCAGCAGCTCCCTAGCGAGTAATGAGCAGTTCTTC.